This entry lists 25 T cell receptor beta chains sequenced from one sample in a study of blood T cell repertoires in COVID-19. Sequencing used immunoSEQ multiplex PCR; TCRdb keeps in-frame clones, though not all of them. The table shows roughly 400,000 clones, with roughly nine tenths occurring only once. The specimen was PBMCs or T cells enriched from blood (not recorded which). These receptors were collected from a middle-aged woman who had been exposed to COVID-19.

The V gene is TRBV9, the J gene TRBJ2-5, with TRBD2 matching 9 bases. Germline loops: CDR1 SGDLS, CDR2 YYNGEE. The V segment lost 0 bases and the J segment 7 bases; nucleotides outside the gene matches: 16. CDR3 length: 18 amino acids. The CDR3 coding sequence is TGTGCCAGCAGCGTAGTACGGCTAGCGGGGTTAAAAAGGGGGACCCAGTACTTC. Translation: CASSVVRLAGLKRGTQYF.

The chain has TRBV5-7 and TRBJ2-4; 7 bases align to TRBD1. TRBV5-7 is noted as an ORF with a role that remains uncertain. CDR3 size: 15 residues. Trimming took 4 bases from V and 0 from J; bases not matched to a gene: 4. CDR3 protein: CASSKGQLAKNIQYF. The DNA for the CDR3 is TGTGCCAGCAGCAAGGGACAGCTAGCCAAAAACATTCAGTACTTC.

V gene TRBV15 combines with J gene TRBJ1-2; TRBD1 matches 7 bases. The V and J ends lost 3 bases and 6 bases, in that order; junction bases with no gene match: 7. This CDR3 region has 14 residues. The germline V gene has CDR1 LNHNV and CDR2 YYDKDF (reference sequence). This CDR3 is CATSRETGIDGYTF. In nucleotides, the CDR3 is TGTGCCACCAGCAGGGAGACAGGGATAGATGGCTACACCTTC.

In its sample, this clone was seen a few times. V is TRBV30 and J is TRBJ2-7; 7 bases fit TRBD1. From germline, CDR1 is GTSNPN and CDR2 SVGIG (reference sequence). This CDR3 has 13 amino acids. J lost 6 bases, V lost 2 bases, and 7 bases had no gene match. The CDR3 DNA reads as TGTGCCTGGAGTAAGGGGGCCACGGGCGAGCAGTACTTC. Protein: CAWSKGATGEQYF.

In its sample, this clone was seen once. The chain combines TRBV7-2 with TRBJ2-1, with 7 nucleotides matching TRBD2. From germline, CDR1 is SGHTA and CDR2 FQGNSA. This CDR3 comprises 15 residues. V gave up 5 bases and J gave up 5 bases; unmatched junction bases: 9. CDR3 in amino acids: CASSLDRTRNNEQFF. The CDR3 nucleotides are TGTGCCAGCAGCCTAGACCGGACTAGGAACAATGAGCAGTTCTTC.

The CDR3 spells CASIKPGQGDSPLHF. The CDR3 nucleotides are TGTGCCAGCATAAAACCGGGACAGGGGGATTCACCCCTCCACTTT. The V gene is TRBV2, the J gene TRBJ1-6, with TRBD1 matching 11 bases. The V gene end was trimmed by 7 bases and the J gene end by 8 bases; junction bases not matched to a gene: 7. Germline CDR1 SNHLY, CDR2 FYNNEI. This CDR3 has 15 amino acids.

Turning to this clone: Other DNA variants within this sample encode the same CDR3. The rearrangement links TRBV29-1 to TRBJ1-5; 7 nucleotides line up with TRBD1. J gave up 2 bases and V 4 bases, and 2 bases lay outside the gene matches. CDR3 length equals 13 residues. CDR1 is SQVTM and CDR2 is ANQGSEA in the germline V gene. This CDR3 reads CSVGDRGNQPQHF. The CDR3 nucleotides read TGCAGCGTTGGTGACAGGGGCAATCAGCCCCAGCATTTT.

For the CDR3, the DNA is TGTGCCAGCAGCTTATCCCAGAACACTGAAGCTTTCTTT. Translating gives CASSLSQNTEAFF. The rearrangement joins TRBV11-3 to TRBJ1-1; D gene ambiguous. V lost 2 bases and J lost 1, with 5 bases in between. The CDR3 length is 13 residues. Germline-derived CDR1 and CDR2 are SGHNT and YENEEA.

This chain links TRBV7-6 with TRBJ2-6, with 7 positions matching TRBD1. This CDR3 has 15 residues. The germline V gene encodes CDR1 SGHVS and CDR2 FNYEAQ. J lost 4 bases, V lost 3 bases, and 3 bases had no gene match. CDR3 nucleotides: TGTGCCAGCAGCTTTACAGGGGCCGGGGCCAACGTCCTGACTTTC. This sequence encodes CASSFTGAGANVLTF.

The V and J genes are TRBV7-8 and TRBJ1-1, with 8 bases that match TRBD1. The CDR3 is 14 residues long. Germline lookup yields CDR1 SGHVS and CDR2 FQNEAQ. The V gene end was trimmed by 5 bases and the J gene end by 3 bases; junction bases not matched to a gene: 5. The CDR3 protein is CASSPRQGYTEAFF. The CDR3 nucleotides are TGTGCCAGCAGCCCCCGACAGGGGTACACTGAAGCTTTCTTT.

V gene TRBV11-2 combines with J gene TRBJ1-4; D gene ambiguous. The CDR3 is 15 amino acids. Trimming took off 1 base at V and 1 base at J, with 7 bases between the two ends. Germline V gene sequence: CDR1 SGHAT, CDR2 FQNNGV. DNA for the CDR3: TGTGCCAGCAGCTTAGTGCGGGGAACTAATGAAAAACTGTTTTTT. As protein: CASSLVRGTNEKLFF.

Of note for this clone: This likely came from a read error, as a far larger clone is one base away. CDR3 region: CASSDGTSGTDTQYF. DNA of the CDR3: TGTGCCAGCAGCGACGGGACTAGCGGCACAGATACGCAGTATTTT. The rearrangement uses TRBV9 and TRBJ2-3; 10 positions agree with TRBD2. The CDR3 consists of 15 residues. Germline CDR1 and CDR2: SGDLS and YYNGEE. The ends lost 3 bases at V and 1 base at J; junction bases unmatched: 2.

This chain links TRBV19 with TRBJ1-1; the D gene is possibly TRBD1 (5 bases). This CDR3 region has 14 residues. Germline V gene sequence: CDR1 LNHDA, CDR2 SQIVND (reference sequence). Trimming took 4 bases from V and 4 from J, leaving 13 bases between them. CDR3 amino acids: CASSTLGGGTEAFF. In DNA, the CDR3 is TGTGCCAGTAGTACCCTCGGCGGGGGCACTGAAGCTTTCTTT.

The chain recombines TRBV7-6 with TRBJ1-1; unclear D gene. V lost 5 bases, J lost 1 base, and 14 bases lay in between. The germline V gene has CDR1 SGHVS and CDR2 FNYEAQ. There are 15 residues in the CDR3. CDR3: CASSPFSNWNTEAFF. The CDR3 nucleotides are TGTGCCAGCAGCCCTTTCAGTAATTGGAACACTGAAGCTTTCTTT.

This chain uses TRBV7-9 with TRBJ2-2; 8 positions match TRBD2. Germline V gene sequence: CDR1 SEHNR, CDR2 FQNEAQ (reference sequence). The ends lost 5 bases at V and 0 bases at J; junction bases unmatched: 5. This CDR3 comprises 16 residues. In nucleotides, the CDR3 is TGTGCCAGCAGCCTGGGCGGGGGGCCGAACACCGGGGAGCTGTTTTTT. This sequence encodes CASSLGGGPNTGELFF.

The genes are TRBV5-1 and TRBJ2-7; TRBD1 aligns across 7 bases. Germline-derived CDR1 and CDR2 are SGHRS and YFSETQ. V lost 4 bases to trimming and J lost 1 base; unmatched junction nucleotides: 11. The CDR3 extends over 16 amino acids. The CDR3 DNA reads as TGCGCCAGCAGCCCCCTCCGACAGGGCTTATCCTACGAGCAGTACTTC. Residues: CASSPLRQGLSYEQYF.

The CDR3 reads CAWRIAGVRPNEQFF. CDR3 DNA sequence: TGTGCCTGGAGAATAGCGGGAGTGAGGCCCAATGAGCAGTTCTTC. The chain links TRBV30 to TRBJ2-1; 9 nucleotides line up with TRBD2. V shed 3 bases and J 6 bases; nucleotides not matched to a gene: 9. Germline assignment: CDR1 GTSNPN and CDR2 SVGIG (reference sequence). This CDR3 comprises 15 residues.

This rearrangement joins TRBV12-5 to TRBJ2-5; 10 positions match TRBD1. CDR3 size: 14 residues. Germline-derived CDR1 and CDR2 are LGHNT and FRNRAP. J lost 6 bases, V lost 4 bases, and 5 bases had no gene match. This chain's CDR3 is CASGSGTGVKTQYF. CDR3 DNA sequence: TGTGCTAGTGGTTCCGGGACAGGGGTAAAGACCCAGTACTTC. Full variable domain (outside the CDR3, taken from reference TRBV12-5 and TRBJ2-5): DARVTQTPRHKVTEMGQEVTMRCQPILGHNTVFWYRQTMMQGLELLAYFRNRAPLDDSGMPKDRFSAEMPDATLATLKIQPSEPRDSAVYFCASGSGTGVKTQYFGPGTRLLVL.

The V call is TRBV5-6, the J call TRBJ1-3; 8 nucleotides match TRBD1. Looked up from germline, CDR1 is SGHDT and CDR2 is YYEEEE. With 2 bases clipped from V and 6 bases from J, the junction kept 10 bases outside the gene matches. The CDR3 has 16 residues. This CDR3 is CASSLTPTGEENTIYF. CDR3 nucleotides: TGTGCCAGCAGCTTAACGCCGACAGGGGAAGAAAACACCATATATTTT.

The chain combines TRBV7-2 with TRBJ1-2; possibly TRBD1 for D (6 bases). CDR1 is SGHTA and CDR2 is FQGNSA in the germline V gene. V was cut by 2 bases and J by 4 bases, with 17 bases left in between. The CDR3 is made up of 16 amino acids. The CDR3 DNA follows: TGTGCCAGCAGCTTAAGACAGGCGGGCAGCCCCTATGGCTACACCTTC. Encoded protein: CASSLRQAGSPYGYTF.

The chain employs TRBV7-9 and TRBJ1-2; maybe TRBD1 (5 bases). The germline V and J ends were trimmed by 4 bases and 7 bases, with 10 bases remaining between them. Germline V gives CDR1 SEHNR, CDR2 FQNEAQ (reference sequence). The CDR3 sequence is 12 residues long. This chain's CDR3 is CASSSGYSGYTF. The CDR3, as DNA: TGTGCCAGCAGCTCAGGGTACTCTGGCTACACCTTC.

This clone was seen only a few times. The chain couples TRBV5-1 to TRBJ1-2; no reliable D call. The germline V gene has CDR1 SGHRS and CDR2 YFSETQ. The V and J ends lost 0 bases and 5 bases respectively, with 5 bases between them. CDR3 length equals 12 residues. Here the CDR3 reads CASSLGRYGYTF. The CDR3 nucleotides are TGCGCCAGCAGCTTGGGGAGATATGGCTACACCTTC.

V usage is TRBV7-3 and J usage is TRBJ1-1; D unresolved. CDR1 is SGHTA and CDR2 is FQGTGA in the germline V gene. V shed 5 bases and J shed 5 bases, with 21 bases lying between them. This CDR3 region has 16 residues. The CDR3 region is CASSPRTAGIRTEAFF. The CDR3 DNA is TGTGCCAGCAGCCCCAGAACAGCGGGGATCCGAACTGAAGCTTTCTTT.

The rearrangement joins TRBV2 to TRBJ1-5; TRBD1 matches 8 bases. CDR1 is SNHLY and CDR2 is FYNNEI in the germline V gene. The CDR3 sequence is 14 residues long. The V and J ends lost 5 bases and 7 bases, in that order; junction bases with no gene match: 7. CDR3 DNA sequence: TGTGCCAGCAGTCCTCAGGGGGCTGGGCAGCCCCAGCATTTT. Translation gives CASSPQGAGQPQHF.

This sequence joins TRBV3-1 (or the pseudogene TRBV3-2) and TRBJ2-2, with a tentative D call TRBD2 (5 bases). V was pared by 0 bases and J by 5 bases, with 19 bases between. Looked up from germline, CDR1 is LGHDT and CDR2 is YNNKEL (reference sequence). The CDR3 contains 18 residues. The CDR3 here is CASSQDRRGVGKTGELFF. In DNA form, the CDR3 reads TGTGCCAGCAGCCAAGATCGACGGGGAGTGGGAAAAACCGGGGAGCTGTTTTTT.